This TCR beta chain originates from a study of regulatory T cells in long-lasting Graves disease. Study conclusions and caveats: Clonotypes that were public and shared totalled approximately 3,000 in persistent patients versus 800 to 1,000 in new patients.

This CDR3 has 14 residues. V was clipped by 0 bases and J by 9 bases, with 13 bases between them. The germline V gene encodes CDR1 SGHRS and CDR2 YFSETQ. TCR beta libraries were built with iRepertoire HTBI primers and Arm-PCR of CDR3 regions. TCRdb called the multiplex PCR reads again in MiXCR, with one record for every CDR3 protein. Here the sample spans about 660,000 distinct CDR3 sequences, around 32% being singletons. Time point specified: persistent/refractory GD, antithyroid drugs over 5 years with positive TRAb. Extracted RNA from PBMCs served as the source of the TCR library. In regard to this clonotype: The antigen remains undetermined.

This specimen was peripheral blood mononuclear cells (PBMCs), taken when the disease was refractory, from a patient treated with antithyroid drugs. The sequence derives from a female donor with Graves disease. This sequence joins TRBV5-1 and TRBJ1-5; D unclear. CDR3 sequence: CASSLEGSGSPQHF. The CDR3 region has the DNA TGCGCCAGCAGCTTGGAGGGCAGCGGGTCGCCCCAGCATTTT.